This TCR beta chain comes out of a study of PD-1 blockade in classical Hodgkin lymphoma. Findings of the study overall: Newly diagnosed patients were reported to start with lower TCR diversity than healthy donors. Possible causes of repertoire differences, disease activity or prior therapy, remain undefined.

Indicated time point: newly diagnosed, previously untreated cHL patient sample. CD4+ T cells were purified from thawed PBMCs by magnetic negative selection. The comparison group had newly diagnosed, previously untreated classical Hodgkin lymphoma. To note about this clone: No antigen is known for it.

The protocol was immunoSEQ multiplex PCR, while the TCRdb copy is restricted to in-frame clones and leaves out a portion. Of fewer than 25,000 clones listed, approximately 89% are singletons. The sequenced material came from CD4+ T cells from blood. This TCR was sampled from a human donor with classical Hodgkin lymphoma.

In DNA form, the CDR3 reads TGTGCCAGCTCACCGGGCAGTAACCGTTCACCCCTCCACTTT. Residues: CASSPGSNRSPLHF. The chain is built from TRBV18 and TRBJ1-6; the D is unclear. This CDR3 has 14 residues. V dropped 3 bases and J dropped 9 bases, with 12 bases sitting between them. Germline V gene lookup returns CDR1 KGHSH and CDR2 LQKENI.